Presented here are 19 T cell receptor beta chains from one specimen sequenced in a study of OX40 agonist ivuxolimab in advanced cancers. Only in-frame clones appear in the TCRdb table, and some are missing; sequencing was by immunoSEQ multiplex PCR. Among about 90,000 clones listed, around 90% were seen once. The input for sequencing was CD4+ or CD8+ T cells sorted from blood, taken in a trial of the OX40 agonist ivuxolimab. The source of these receptors is an adult with an advanced solid tumor such as melanoma, head and neck, liver or kidney cancer.

The V and J genes are TRBV6-6 and TRBJ1-5; the D gene is possibly TRBD1 (6 bases). CDR3 length equals 16 residues. V lost 0 bases, J lost 3 bases, and 12 bases lay in between. CDR1 is MNHNY and CDR2 is SVGAGI in the germline V gene (reference sequence). CDR3 protein: CASSYSNQGPNQPQHF. CDR3 bases: TGTGCCAGCAGTTACTCGAATCAGGGGCCCAATCAGCCCCAGCATTTT.

The rearrangement links TRBV28 to TRBJ2-7; perhaps TRBD2 as D (6 bases). Germline CDR1 reads MDHEN; CDR2 reads SYDVKM. The V gene lost 8 bases and the J gene lost 5 bases, with 13 bases spanning the gap. The CDR3 extends over 12 amino acids. CDR3: CASGGGGDEQYF. The CDR3, as DNA: TGTGCCAGCGGCGGCGGAGGGGACGAGCAGTACTTC.

This clone appeared once. The chain is built from TRBV11-2 and TRBJ2-2; 13 bases fit TRBD2. In germline, CDR1 is SGHAT, CDR2 FQNNGV. The CDR3 extends over 16 amino acids. V dropped 5 bases and J dropped 8; count of bases not matched to a gene: 8. CDR3 in amino acids: CASSPGTSGTGGELFF. CDR3 nucleotide sequence: TGTGCCAGCAGCCCAGGGACTAGCGGGACCGGAGGGGAGCTGTTTTTT.

The chain has TRBV5-1 and TRBJ2-3; 9 nucleotides agree with TRBD1. The trim removed 4 bases at V and 7 bases at J, leaving 4 bases unmatched. Looked up from germline, CDR1 is SGHRS and CDR2 is YFSETQ. The CDR3 has 13 residues. The CDR3 DNA reads as TGCGCCAGCAGCGAGGACAGGGGAAATACGCAGTATTTT. This codes for CASSEDRGNTQYF. Drawing the rest from reference TRBV5-1 and TRBJ2-3, the complete variable domain is KAGVTQTPRYLIKTRGQQVTLSCSPISGHRSVSWYQQTPGQGLQFLFEYFSETQRNKGNFPGRFSGRQFSNSRSEMNVSTLELGDSALYLCASSEDRGNTQYFGPGTRLTVL.

This clone was seen only once. V and J are TRBV7-9 and TRBJ2-2; the D gene is possibly TRBD2 (5 bases). Germline values: CDR1 SEHNR, CDR2 FQNEAQ (reference sequence). V dropped 9 bases and J dropped 2 bases, with 19 bases sitting between them. This CDR3 is built from 16 residues. The CDR3 nucleotides read TGTGCCAGGGGGTCGGAGGTCGGAACTAACACCGGGGAGCTGTTTTTT. Its translation: CARGSEVGTNTGELFF.

The chain uses TRBV27 and TRBJ1-5; the match to TRBD1 covers 9 bases. This CDR3 is built from 14 residues. Germline CDR1 reads MNHEY; CDR2 reads SMNVEV (reference sequence). The ends lost 5 bases at V and 10 bases at J; junction bases unmatched: 9. The CDR3 loop is CASSPGQGSGPQHF. DNA of the CDR3: TGTGCCAGCAGTCCGGGACAGGGTTCCGGACCCCAGCATTTT.

The rearrangement uses TRBV15 and TRBJ1-2; D is undetermined. Trimming took 0 bases from V and 2 from J, leaving 4 bases between them. The CDR3 is 13 amino acids. Germline V CDR1 and CDR2: LNHNV, YYDKDF (reference sequence). CDR3: CATSRETNYGYTF. CDR3 bases: TGTGCCACCAGCAGAGAGACCAACTATGGCTACACCTTC. The variable domain in full, with the rest retrieved from reference TRBV15 and TRBJ1-2, is DAMVIQNPRYQVTQFGKPVTLSCSQTLNHNVMYWYQQKSSQAPKLLFHYYDKDFNNEADTPDNFQSRRPNTSFCFLDIRSPGLGDTAMYLCATSRETNYGYTFGSGTRLTVV.

The rearrangement links TRBV18 to TRBJ2-6; unclear D gene. Trimming stripped 4 bases from V and 4 bases from J, with 5 bases between. Germline assignment: CDR1 KGHSH and CDR2 LQKENI. The CDR3 length is 13 residues. Written as DNA, the CDR3 is TGTGCCAGCTCACAAACAGGGGCCAACGTCCTGACTTTC. As protein: CASSQTGANVLTF.

The chain employs TRBV27 and TRBJ2-1; the match to TRBD1 covers 8 bases. The V gene's germline CDR1 is MNHEY and CDR2 SMNVEV (reference sequence). With V trimmed by 4 bases and J by 2 bases, 7 bases remained unmatched. This CDR3 is 16 amino acids long. The CDR3 DNA reads as TGTGCCAGCAGTTCCCCCAAGGACAGGGCCTACAATGAGCAGTTCTTC. Protein product: CASSSPKDRAYNEQFF.

This chain links TRBV11-2 with TRBJ2-1; the D is unclear. There are 15 residues in the CDR3. Germline V gives CDR1 SGHAT, CDR2 FQNNGV. Trimming took off 1 base at V and 0 bases at J, with 7 bases between the two ends. CDR3 residues: CASSLAGSSYNEQFF. The CDR3 nucleotides are TGTGCCAGCAGCTTAGCGGGTAGCTCCTACAATGAGCAGTTCTTC.

This chain uses TRBV6-1 with TRBJ1-5; perhaps TRBD1 as D (6 bases). CDR1 is MNHNS and CDR2 is SASEGT in the germline V gene. V lost 9 bases and J 2 bases, leaving 11 bases between the germline ends. The CDR3 totals 13 residues. The CDR3 DNA follows: TGTGCCAGTGAGGGGGGACGCAATCAGCCCCAGCATTTT. This sequence encodes CASEGGRNQPQHF.

This chain connects TRBV10-3 to TRBJ2-7, with a weak D call TRBD2 (5 bases). Trimming stripped 3 bases from V and 0 bases from J, with 9 bases between. The CDR3 contains 14 residues. Germline V gene lookup returns CDR1 ENHRY and CDR2 SYGVKD. The CDR3 DNA follows: TGTGCCATCAGTGATTCCGACTACTCCTACGAGCAGTACTTC. Its protein product is CAISDSDYSYEQYF.

The rearrangement links TRBV21-1 to TRBJ1-3; TRBD1 reflects the table's D call only, with no check against the DNA. TRBV21-1 is recorded as a pseudogene. CDR3 length: 18 residues. This chain's CDR3 is CASSKPTVQAYSGNTIYF. For the CDR3, the DNA is TGTGCCAGCAGCAAACCGACGGTGCAGGCCTACTCTGGAAACACCATATATTTT.

The V call is TRBV4-1, the J call TRBJ2-7, with no clear D. Deletions cut 4 bases from V and 8 bases from J, with 12 bases between. The CDR3 spans 12 residues. Germline lookup yields CDR1 MGHRA and CDR2 YSYEKL. DNA for the CDR3: TGCGCCAGCAGCCGCCCGGAGAGGCAGCAGTACTTC. Translation gives CASSRPERQQYF.

The chain is built from TRBV5-1 and TRBJ2-1, with D possibly matching TRBD1 (5 bases). Germline V gene lookup returns CDR1 SGHRS and CDR2 YFSETQ. Trimming left V 4 bases short and J 0 bases short, with 14 bases between. This CDR3 region has 16 residues. The CDR3 reads CASSLRTRSSYNEQFF. CDR3 sequence (DNA): TGCGCCAGCAGCCTACGGACAAGGAGCTCCTACAATGAGCAGTTCTTC.

This clone turned up a few times. V gene TRBV7-9 combines with J gene TRBJ1-1, with D uncertain. V was shortened by 6 bases and J by 0 bases, with 5 bases between the two germline ends. CDR1 SEHNR and CDR2 FQNEAQ come from the germline V gene (reference sequence). This CDR3 spans 12 amino acids. The chain's CDR3 is CASRRLNTEAFF. CDR3 DNA sequence: TGTGCCAGCAGACGACTGAACACTGAAGCTTTCTTT.

The chain links TRBV6-1 to TRBJ2-2; D perhaps matches TRBD1 (6 bases). V shed 6 bases and J shed 3 bases, with 11 bases lying between them. Germline V CDR1 and CDR2: MNHNS, SASEGT. The CDR3 has 14 amino acids. DNA for the CDR3: TGTGCCAGCAGGCCCAGGGGTGACACCGGGGAGCTGTTTTTT. Protein product: CASRPRGDTGELFF.

V and J are TRBV5-1 and TRBJ2-6; D not resolved. From germline, CDR1 is SGHRS and CDR2 YFSETQ. Trimming took off 4 bases at V and 4 bases at J, with 9 bases between the two ends. This CDR3 has 14 amino acids. CDR3 protein: CASSASSGANVLTF. CDR3 bases: TGCGCCAGCAGCGCTAGTTCCGGGGCCAACGTCCTGACTTTC.

CDR3 DNA sequence: TGTGCCAGCAGCGTACATACTGGTGGACAGGTTAACTATGGCTACACCTTC. Its translation: CASSVHTGGQVNYGYTF. The chain couples TRBV9 to TRBJ1-2; 7 positions match TRBD1. From germline, CDR1 is SGDLS and CDR2 YYNGEE. J gave up 1 base and V 1 base, and 10 bases lay outside the gene matches. This CDR3 has 17 residues.